Given below is one T cell receptor (beta chain) in context. This sample stems from a study of blood T cell repertoires in COVID-19. Using immunoSEQ multiplex PCR, the repertoire was profiled, and TCRdb retains in-frame clones only, with some absent. The sample lists around 43,000 clones, around 79% occurring once. The CDR3 has 12 residues. The J segment lost 6 bases and the V segment lost 4 bases, leaving 3 bases of the junction unmatched. Germline lookup yields CDR1 WNHNN and CDR2 SYGVQD (reference sequence). The chain employs TRBV10-1 and TRBJ2-7; 7 nucleotides align to TRBD1. This TCR was recovered from a human donor in a cohort sampled during active COVID-19. The specimen was peripheral blood. The CDR3 reads CASSGDRIEQYF. The CDR3 DNA follows: TGCGCCAGCAGTGGGGACAGAATCGAGCAGTACTTC.